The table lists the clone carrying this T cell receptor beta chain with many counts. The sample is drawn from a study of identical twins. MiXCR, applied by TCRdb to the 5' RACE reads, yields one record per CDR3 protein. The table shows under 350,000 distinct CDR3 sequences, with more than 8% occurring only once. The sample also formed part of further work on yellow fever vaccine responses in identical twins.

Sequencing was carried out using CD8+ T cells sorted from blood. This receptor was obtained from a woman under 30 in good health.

The CDR3 DNA reads as TGTGCAACAGGGACTAGCGGTAACAATGAGCAGTTCTTC. This encodes CATGTSGNNEQFF. The chain joins TRBV24-1 to TRBJ2-1, with 11 bases identical to TRBD2. CDR1 KGHDR and CDR2 SFDVKD come from the germline V gene. The CDR3 has 13 residues.